The 19 T cell receptor beta chains reported below all come from one sample, sequenced in a study of Graves' ophthalmopathy and Graves' hyperthyroidism. The sequenced template was RNA, covering the TCR beta CDR3 region. The workflow started with a first-round RT-PCR run with HTBI primers and then moved on to a second-round multiplex PCR. TCRdb called the multiplex PCR reads again in MiXCR, with one record for every CDR3 protein. Of 200,000 to 250,000 distinct CDR3 sequences in the sample, roughly a fifth were seen once. What was sequenced was peripheral blood. These receptors all stem from a woman between 45 and 65 years old with Graves' ophthalmopathy.

This clonotype was seen ten or more times. The chain links TRBV14 to TRBJ2-7; D may correspond to TRBD1 or TRBD2 (5 bases each). V lost 0 bases, J lost 3 bases, and 15 bases lay in between. The CDR3 length is 16 residues. Germline CDR1 reads SGHDN; CDR2 reads FVKESK. The CDR3 DNA sequence: TGTGCCAGCAGCCAAGATCTTGGGGACCCGAGCTACGAGCAGTACTTC. Amino acid sequence: CASSQDLGDPSYEQYF.

This sequence joins TRBV6-5 and TRBJ1-1; 8 positions agree with TRBD1. The CDR3 contains 16 residues. CDR1 is MNHEY, CDR2 SVGAGI, per germline. J gave up 0 bases and V 2 bases, and 5 bases lay outside the gene matches. CDR3 protein: CASSYDPGQVNTEAFF. The CDR3 nucleotides are TGTGCCAGCAGTTACGACCCGGGACAGGTGAACACTGAAGCTTTCTTT.

A note on this clonotype: This sequence may be a read error, since a much larger clone differs from it by one base. The V and J genes are TRBV20-1 and TRBJ2-7; tentative D call: TRBD2 (5 bases). The CDR3 extends over 11 amino acids. Germline V gene data show CDR1 as DFQATT and CDR2 as SNEGSKA (reference sequence). The DNA of the CDR3 is TGCAGGGCTACTTTACTAGACGAGCAGTACTTC. It codes for CRATLLDEQYF.

This clonotype has ten or more counts. The chain carries TRBV28 and TRBJ1-6; TRBD1 is a possible D gene (5 bases). The V gene's germline CDR1 is MDHEN and CDR2 SYDVKM. CDR3 length: 13 residues. V lost 8 bases and J lost 8, with 13 bases in between. In DNA form, the CDR3 reads TGTGCCAGCCGCAGTATGGGGGATTCACCCCTCCACTTT. Protein product: CASRSMGDSPLHF.

A word on this clonotype: Germline and junction disagree at one end, which may indicate a read error. V usage is TRBV24-1 and J usage is TRBJ1-6; 7 bases map to TRBD1. The CDR3 is 15 residues long. From germline, CDR1 is KGHDR and CDR2 SFDVKD. The DNA of the CDR3 is TGTGCCACCAGGGAGACAGGGTTGGATAATTCAACCCTCCACTTT. Translated, it gives CATRETGLDNSTLHF.

This clonotype has ten or more counts. V and J are TRBV24-1 and TRBJ2-2; D may be TRBD2 (6 bases). V dropped 1 base and J dropped 0 bases, with 8 bases sitting between them. CDR1 KGHDR and CDR2 SFDVKD come from the germline V gene. This CDR3 comprises 16 residues. The CDR3 region has the DNA TGTGCCACCAGTGATTTTCTAGCGTCGAACACCGGGGAGCTGTTTTTT. It yields the protein CATSDFLASNTGELFF.

The gene calls are TRBV12-5 and TRBJ1-1; unclear D gene. Germline assignment: CDR1 LGHNT and CDR2 FRNRAP. Trimming took 0 bases from V and 7 from J, leaving 12 bases between them. The CDR3 is 14 amino acids. In DNA, the CDR3 is TGTGCTAGTGGTTTGGTCCCTGGGAGTATTGAAGCTTTCTTT. The encoded protein is CASGLVPGSIEAFF. Full variable domain (outside the CDR3, taken from reference TRBV12-5 and TRBJ1-1): DARVTQTPRHKVTEMGQEVTMRCQPILGHNTVFWYRQTMMQGLELLAYFRNRAPLDDSGMPKDRFSAEMPDATLATLKIQPSEPRDSAVYFCASGLVPGSIEAFFGQGTRLTVV.

This clonotype was detected only a few times. The chain is built from TRBV2 and TRBJ2-5, with 9 bases that match TRBD2. The CDR3 extends over 15 amino acids. Germline V gene sequence: CDR1 SNHLY, CDR2 FYNNEI. V trimming: 6 bases; J trimming: 3 bases; junction bases outside the gene matches: 8. The CDR3 bases are TGTGCCAGCAGCCAACCAAGCGGGAGGAAAGAGACCCAGTACTTC. The encoded protein is CASSQPSGRKETQYF.

This clonotype was found many times. V and J are TRBV28 and TRBJ2-7; no clear D gene. Germline V lookup: CDR1 MDHEN, CDR2 SYDVKM. The V and J ends lost 5 bases and 2 bases respectively, with 7 bases between them. The CDR3 contains 12 residues. The CDR3 bases are TGTGCCAGCAGTCCTAATGCCTACGAGCAGTACTTC. It translates to CASSPNAYEQYF.

A note on this clonotype: This clone may be a read error of a much larger clone one base away. CDR3 sequence (DNA): TGCAGTGCTAGACTTAGGGGGGGCGGGGAGACCCCGTACTTC. Protein sequence: CSARLRGGGETPYF. V and J are TRBV20-1 and TRBJ2-5; TRBD2 is a possible D gene (7 bases). Germline CDR1 reads DFQATT; CDR2 reads SNEGSKA (reference sequence). CDR3 length equals 14 residues.

This clonotype was observed many times. The chain has TRBV6-1 and TRBJ1-6; D is unclear. The germline V gene encodes CDR1 MNHNS and CDR2 SASEGT. Trimming stripped 6 bases from V and 10 bases from J, with 13 bases between. The CDR3 spans 13 residues. The CDR3 DNA follows: TGTGCCAGCAGAGCCCTGACGGAGTCACCCCTCCACTTT. Its protein product is CASRALTESPLHF.

The J gene is TRBJ1-2, the V gene TRBV12-3 or TRBV12-4; a possible D gene is TRBD1 (5 bases). The V gene lost 5 bases and the J gene lost 2 bases, with 18 bases spanning the gap. This CDR3 is built from 16 residues. The CDR3 region is CASSPFPGRKNYGYTF. In nucleotides, the CDR3 is TGTGCCAGCAGTCCTTTCCCGGGACGCAAAAACTATGGCTACACCTTC.

Ten or more counts support this clonotype. This chain joins TRBV6-5 and TRBJ2-4, with D tentatively TRBD1 (6 bases). This CDR3 comprises 16 residues. Germline assignment: CDR1 MNHEY and CDR2 SVGAGI. The V end lost 6 bases, the J end lost 1 base, and 16 bases lay between the germline ends. The CDR3, as DNA: TGTGCCAGCAGCCCTCCGGGCCAGGGGGCCAAAAACATTCAGTACTTC. Translation: CASSPPGQGAKNIQYF.

A remark on this clonotype: A junction boundary mismatches the germline segment, possibly from a read error. The V call is TRBV20-1, the J call TRBJ2-7; 7 bases match TRBD1. This CDR3 contains 14 residues. Germline V gene sequence: CDR1 DFQATT, CDR2 SNEGSKA (reference sequence). CDR3 loop: CSARGARDSYEQCF. CDR3 in DNA: TGCAGTGCTAGGGGGGCGAGGGACAGCTACGAGCAGTGCTTC.

This clonotype was seen at least ten times. The V call is TRBV28, the J call TRBJ1-2; D may be TRBD1 (6 bases). The germline CDR1 and CDR2 sequences are MDHEN and SYDVKM. Trimming pared 9 bases from V and 5 bases from J, leaving 13 bases between. The CDR3 consists of 12 residues. CDR3 nucleotide sequence: TGTGCCAGTGCAGGGGCGGGATATGGCTACACCTTC. Translation: CASAGAGYGYTF.

This clonotype was counted many times. The CDR3 DNA is TGCAGTGCCCGGACAGGGAGGAATTCACCCCTCCACTTT. Residues: CSARTGRNSPLHF. The chain combines TRBV20-1 with TRBJ1-6; the match to TRBD1 covers 8 bases. The germline CDR1 and CDR2 sequences are DFQATT and SNEGSKA (reference sequence). This CDR3 spans 13 amino acids. J was trimmed by 7 bases and V by 6 bases; bases with no gene match: 5.

The genes are TRBV11-2 and TRBJ2-7; 9 nucleotides line up with TRBD1. The CDR3 runs to 15 residues. Germline values: CDR1 SGHAT, CDR2 FQNNGV. V lost 4 bases to trimming and J lost 9 bases; unmatched junction nucleotides: 13. Here the CDR3 DNA reads TGTGCCAGCAGCTACCCGGGACAGGGTTCGGTAGCGCAGTACTTC. Encoded protein: CASSYPGQGSVAQYF.

This clonotype came up once. The genes are TRBV7-8 and TRBJ1-2; D is possibly TRBD1 (5 bases). Between the trimmed V and J ends, which lost 5 bases and 3 bases, there was a span of 19 bases. The CDR3 loop spans 16 amino acids. Germline V CDR1 and CDR2: SGHVS, FQNEAQ. CDR3 sequence: CASSPPHLGDHYGYTF. For the CDR3, the DNA is TGTGCCAGCAGCCCCCCTCATCTGGGGGACCACTATGGCTACACCTTC.

This clonotype was seen repeatedly, ten times or more. The chain recombines TRBV6-5 with TRBJ1-6, with TRBD1 matching 9 bases. J was trimmed by 10 bases and V by 2 bases; bases with no gene match: 12. The CDR3 is 17 amino acids. Germline V gives CDR1 MNHEY, CDR2 SVGAGI. CDR3 amino acids: CASSYGGQGTLGSPLHF. The CDR3 DNA reads TGTGCCAGCAGTTACGGGGGACAGGGAACCCTCGGATCACCCCTCCACTTT.